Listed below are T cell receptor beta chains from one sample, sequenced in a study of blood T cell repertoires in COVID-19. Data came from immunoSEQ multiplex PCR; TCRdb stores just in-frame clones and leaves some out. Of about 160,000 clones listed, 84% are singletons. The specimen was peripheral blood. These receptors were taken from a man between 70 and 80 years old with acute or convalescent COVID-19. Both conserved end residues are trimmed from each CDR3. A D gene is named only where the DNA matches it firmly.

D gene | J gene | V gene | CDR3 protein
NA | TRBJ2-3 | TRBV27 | ASSFRNTDTQY
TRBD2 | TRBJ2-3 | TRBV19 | ASSILAGGTDTQY
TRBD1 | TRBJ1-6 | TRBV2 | ASSETGGSIQPLH
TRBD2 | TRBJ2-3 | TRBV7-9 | ASSELAGTSTDTQY
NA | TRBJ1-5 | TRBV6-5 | ASRTRVDQPQH
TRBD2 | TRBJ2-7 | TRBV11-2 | ASSSLAGGTYEQY
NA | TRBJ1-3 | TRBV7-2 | ASSPVGGKAGNTIY
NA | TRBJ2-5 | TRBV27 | ASRKGGAGETQY
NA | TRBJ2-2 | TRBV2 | ASSEIRLENTGELF
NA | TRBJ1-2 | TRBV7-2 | ASSLAQSGYGYGYT
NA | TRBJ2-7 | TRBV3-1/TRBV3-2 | ASSQAGFEQY
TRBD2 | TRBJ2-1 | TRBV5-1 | ASSLVSSGRVSYNEQF
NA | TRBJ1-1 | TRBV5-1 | ASSSLGPMNTEAF
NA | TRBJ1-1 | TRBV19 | ASSWNRGSSLNTEAF
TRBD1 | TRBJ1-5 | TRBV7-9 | ASSPVTGDNQPQH
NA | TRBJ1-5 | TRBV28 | ASSLGGRERPQH
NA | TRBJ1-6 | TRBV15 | ATSRDPRADNSPLH
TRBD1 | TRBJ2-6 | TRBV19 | ASSQKQGARGANVLT